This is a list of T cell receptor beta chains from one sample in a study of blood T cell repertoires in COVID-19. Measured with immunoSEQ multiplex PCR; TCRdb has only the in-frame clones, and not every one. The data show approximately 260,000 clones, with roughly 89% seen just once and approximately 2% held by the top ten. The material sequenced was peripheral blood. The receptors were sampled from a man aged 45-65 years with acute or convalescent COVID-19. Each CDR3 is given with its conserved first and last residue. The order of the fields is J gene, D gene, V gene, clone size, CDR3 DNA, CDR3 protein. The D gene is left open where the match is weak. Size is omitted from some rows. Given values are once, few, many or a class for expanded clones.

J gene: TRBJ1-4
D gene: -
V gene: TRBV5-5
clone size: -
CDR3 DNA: TGTGCCAGCCACAGAAAATCTAATGAAAAACTGTTTTTT
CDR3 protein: CASHRKSNEKLFF

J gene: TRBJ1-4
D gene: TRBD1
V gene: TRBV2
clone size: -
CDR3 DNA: TGTGCCAGCAGTGGGACAGGGAGTAATGAAAAACTGTTTTTT
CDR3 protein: CASSGTGSNEKLFF

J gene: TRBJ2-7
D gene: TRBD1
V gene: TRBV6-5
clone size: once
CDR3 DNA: TGTGCCAGCGACAGGGCCTACGAGCAGTACTTC
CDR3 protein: CASDRAYEQYF

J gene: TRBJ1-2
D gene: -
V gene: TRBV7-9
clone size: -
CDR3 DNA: TGTGCCAGCAGCTTAGGCAGGGGAGACTACACCTTC
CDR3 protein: CASSLGRGDYTF

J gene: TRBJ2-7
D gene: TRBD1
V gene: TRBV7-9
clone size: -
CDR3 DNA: TGTGCCAGCAGCTGGGGACAGCTTTACGAGCAGTACTTC
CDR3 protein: CASSWGQLYEQYF

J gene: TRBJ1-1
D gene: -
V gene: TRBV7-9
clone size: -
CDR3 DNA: TGTGCCAGCAGCCCACCTGAGGCTTTCTTT
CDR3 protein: CASSPPEAFF

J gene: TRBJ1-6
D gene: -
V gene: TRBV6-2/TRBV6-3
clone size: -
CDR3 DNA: TGTGCCAGCAGTTACAGACAGGCCCGAGTTGAGTCCCTCCACTTT
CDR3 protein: CASSYRQARVESLHF

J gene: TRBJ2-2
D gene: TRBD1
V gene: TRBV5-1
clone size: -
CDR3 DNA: TGCGCCACGGGATCCTACAGGGGGGACACCGGGGAGCTGTTTTTT
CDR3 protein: CATGSYRGDTGELFF

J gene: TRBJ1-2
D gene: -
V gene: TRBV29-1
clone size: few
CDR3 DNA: TGCAGCGTTGTTAGGTGGGGGGTTGGCTACACCTTC
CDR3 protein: CSVVRWGVGYTF

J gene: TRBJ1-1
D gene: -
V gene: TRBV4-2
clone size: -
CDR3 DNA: TGTGCCAGCAGCCAAAAGGCAGGGGCTAAAATGAACACTGAAGCTTTCTTT
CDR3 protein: CASSQKAGAKMNTEAFF

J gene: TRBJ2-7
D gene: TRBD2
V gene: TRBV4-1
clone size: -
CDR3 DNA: TGCGCCAGCAGCCAGGGTCCGGGACTAGTCCTTTACGAGCAGTACTTC
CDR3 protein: CASSQGPGLVLYEQYF

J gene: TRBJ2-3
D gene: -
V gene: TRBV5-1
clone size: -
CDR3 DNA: TGCGCCAGCAGCTTGGAGGTGAGGGAGCAGTATTTT
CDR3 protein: CASSLEVREQYF

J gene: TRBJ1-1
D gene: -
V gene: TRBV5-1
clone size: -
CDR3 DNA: TGCGCCAGCAGCTTGGACAGACAGAACACTGAAGCTTTCTTT
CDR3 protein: CASSLDRQNTEAFF

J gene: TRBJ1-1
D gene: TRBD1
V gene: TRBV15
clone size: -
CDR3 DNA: TGTGCCACCAGCAGAGACGGGGACAGGGAAGCTTTCTTT
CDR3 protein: CATSRDGDREAFF

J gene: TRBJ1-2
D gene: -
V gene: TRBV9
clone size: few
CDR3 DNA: TGTGCCAGCAGCGTAGGGGCAGGTTATGGCTACACCTTC
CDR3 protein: CASSVGAGYGYTF

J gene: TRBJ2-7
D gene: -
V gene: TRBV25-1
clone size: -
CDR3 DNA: TGTGCCAGCAGTGCAGACAGCTACGAGCAGTACTTC
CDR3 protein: CASSADSYEQYF

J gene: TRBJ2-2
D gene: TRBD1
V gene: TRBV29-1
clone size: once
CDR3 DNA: TGCAGCGGGGGACAGGGGACCGGGGAGCTGTTTTTT
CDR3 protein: CSGGQGTGELFF

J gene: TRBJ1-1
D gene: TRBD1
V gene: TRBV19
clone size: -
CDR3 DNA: TGTGCCAGTAGTATTAGGGACAGTAACACTGAAGCTTTCTTT
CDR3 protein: CASSIRDSNTEAFF

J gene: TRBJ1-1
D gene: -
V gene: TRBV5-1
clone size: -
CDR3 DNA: TGCGCCAGCAGCTTGGCCAGCCTGAGATCGGGGAACACTGAAGCTTTCTTT
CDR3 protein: CASSLASLRSGNTEAFF

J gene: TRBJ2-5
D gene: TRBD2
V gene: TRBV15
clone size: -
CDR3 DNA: TGTGCCACCAGCAGAGACGGAGCGGGGGGGAGACAAGAGACCCAGTACTTC
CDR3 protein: CATSRDGAGGRQETQYF

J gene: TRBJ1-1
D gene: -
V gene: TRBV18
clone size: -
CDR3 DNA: TGTGCCAGCTCGTCGGGACAGAACACTGAAGCTTTCTTT
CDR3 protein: CASSSGQNTEAFF

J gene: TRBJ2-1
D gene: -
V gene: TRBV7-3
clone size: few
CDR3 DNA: TGTGCCAGCAGCTTCACCCTCGGAGGATACAATGAGCAGTTCTTC
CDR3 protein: CASSFTLGGYNEQFF

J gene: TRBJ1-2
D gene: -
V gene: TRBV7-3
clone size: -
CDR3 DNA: TGTGCCAGCAGCTTAAAACTCACCTTCCCCGATGGCTACACCTTC
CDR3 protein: CASSLKLTFPDGYTF

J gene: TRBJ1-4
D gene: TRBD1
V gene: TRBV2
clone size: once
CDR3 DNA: TGTGCCAGCAGTGCCGACAGGGGTAATGAAAAACTGTTTTTT
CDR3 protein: CASSADRGNEKLFF

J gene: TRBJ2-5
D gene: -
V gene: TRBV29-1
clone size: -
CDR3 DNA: TGCAGCGTGGAGGACGGACAAGAGACCCAGTACTTC
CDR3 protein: CSVEDGQETQYF

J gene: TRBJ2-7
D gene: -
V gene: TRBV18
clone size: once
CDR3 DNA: TGTGCCAGCTCAGCATCGACAGGCTACCTCTCCGAGCAGTACTTC
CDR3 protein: CASSASTGYLSEQYF

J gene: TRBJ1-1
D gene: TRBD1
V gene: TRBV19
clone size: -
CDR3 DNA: TGTGCCACCTCGTCGGGACAGGGGGCCCTAGGAAGCACTGAAGCTTTCTTT
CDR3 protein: CATSSGQGALGSTEAFF

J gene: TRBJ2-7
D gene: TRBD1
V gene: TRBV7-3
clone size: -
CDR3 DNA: TGTGCCAGCAGCCCCTCGACAGGGGTAGGCGAGCAGTACTTC
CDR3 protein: CASSPSTGVGEQYF

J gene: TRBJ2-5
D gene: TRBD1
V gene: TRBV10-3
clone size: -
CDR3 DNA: TGTGCCATCGGATCTCTTCAGGGGGCCCAAGAGACCCAGTACTTC
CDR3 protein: CAIGSLQGAQETQYF

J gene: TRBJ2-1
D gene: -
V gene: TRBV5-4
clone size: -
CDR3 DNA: TGTGCCAGCAGCTCTGCAGGTGGTACCTCCTACAATGAGCAGTTCTTC
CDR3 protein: CASSSAGGTSYNEQFF

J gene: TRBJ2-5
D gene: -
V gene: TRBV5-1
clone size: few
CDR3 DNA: TGCGCCAGCAGCTTATCCTCCAACAAAGAGACCCAGTACTTC
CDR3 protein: CASSLSSNKETQYF

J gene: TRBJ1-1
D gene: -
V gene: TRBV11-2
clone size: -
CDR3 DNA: TGTGCCAGCAGCCCTCCCACGGAGGCGAACACTGAAGCTTTCTTT
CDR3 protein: CASSPPTEANTEAFF

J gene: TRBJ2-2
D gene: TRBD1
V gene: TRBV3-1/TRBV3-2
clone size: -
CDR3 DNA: TGTGCCAGCAGCCAACGCGGCAGGGGGACCGGGGAGCTGTTTTTT
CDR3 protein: CASSQRGRGTGELFF

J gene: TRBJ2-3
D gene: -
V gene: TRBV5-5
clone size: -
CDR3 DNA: TGTGCCAGCAGCCCGATCGGAGATACGCAGTATTTT
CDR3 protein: CASSPIGDTQYF

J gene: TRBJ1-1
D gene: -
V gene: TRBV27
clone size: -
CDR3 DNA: TGTGCCAGCAGTCGCTCCCCAGGGGCCATGAACACTGAAGCTTTCTTT
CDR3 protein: CASSRSPGAMNTEAFF

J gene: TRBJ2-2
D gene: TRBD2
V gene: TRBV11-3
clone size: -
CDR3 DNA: TGTGCCAGCAGCCCCGGGGGGGGACGGAACACCGGGGAGCTGTTTTTT
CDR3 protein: CASSPGGGRNTGELFF

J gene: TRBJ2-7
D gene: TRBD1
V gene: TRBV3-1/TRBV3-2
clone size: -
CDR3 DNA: TGTGCCAGCAGCCACTCAGACAGGGGCTACGAGCAGTACTTC
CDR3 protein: CASSHSDRGYEQYF

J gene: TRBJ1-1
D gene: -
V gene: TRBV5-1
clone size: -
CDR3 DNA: TGCGCCAGCAGCCAAATGACAGGAGGCACTGAAGCTTTCTTT
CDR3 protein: CASSQMTGGTEAFF

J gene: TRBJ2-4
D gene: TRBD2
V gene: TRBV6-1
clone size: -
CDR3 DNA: TGTGCCAGCAGTGAAGGCGGGGGGGGAAACATTCAGTACTTC
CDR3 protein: CASSEGGGGNIQYF

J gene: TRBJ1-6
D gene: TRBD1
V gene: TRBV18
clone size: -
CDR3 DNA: TGTGCCAGCTCACCGTCCGGGACAGGTGTCAATTCACCCCTCCACTTT
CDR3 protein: CASSPSGTGVNSPLHF

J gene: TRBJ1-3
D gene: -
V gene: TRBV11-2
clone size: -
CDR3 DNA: TGTGCCAGCAGCCTTAGCCCCAACACCATATATTTT
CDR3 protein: CASSLSPNTIYF

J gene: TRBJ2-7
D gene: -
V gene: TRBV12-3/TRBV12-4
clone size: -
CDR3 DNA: TGTGCCAGCAGTCAGGGGTCCGAGCAGTACTTC
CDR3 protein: CASSQGSEQYF

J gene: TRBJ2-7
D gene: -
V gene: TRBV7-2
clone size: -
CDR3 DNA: TGTGCCAGCAGCTTAGGGGGCACACAGGGTTACGAGCAGTACTTC
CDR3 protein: CASSLGGTQGYEQYF

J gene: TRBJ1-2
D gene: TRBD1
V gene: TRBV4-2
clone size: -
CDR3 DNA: TGTGCCAGCAGCCGCCCCGGGACAGGGGCTGATGGCTACACCTTC
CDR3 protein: CASSRPGTGADGYTF